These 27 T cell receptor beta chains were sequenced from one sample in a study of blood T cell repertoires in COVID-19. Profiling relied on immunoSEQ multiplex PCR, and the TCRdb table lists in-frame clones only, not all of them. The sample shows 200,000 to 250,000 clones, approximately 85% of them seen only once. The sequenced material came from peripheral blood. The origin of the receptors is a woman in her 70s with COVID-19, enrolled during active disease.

This CDR3 reads CASRRDRGNQPQHF. CDR3 bases: TGTGCCAGCAGGCGCGACAGGGGAAATCAGCCCCAGCATTTT. The rearrangement links TRBV6-5 to TRBJ1-5; TRBD1 matches 8 bases. Unmatched junction bases numbered 5, after V lost 6 bases and J lost 4 bases. The V gene's germline CDR1 is MNHEY and CDR2 SVGAGI. The CDR3 runs to 14 residues.

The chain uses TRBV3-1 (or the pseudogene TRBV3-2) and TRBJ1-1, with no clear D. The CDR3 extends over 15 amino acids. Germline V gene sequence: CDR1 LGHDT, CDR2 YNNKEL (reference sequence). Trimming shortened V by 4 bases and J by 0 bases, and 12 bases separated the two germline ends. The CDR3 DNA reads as TGTGCCAGCAGCCGAATTCCGGGAATGAACACTGAAGCTTTCTTT. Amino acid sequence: CASSRIPGMNTEAFF.

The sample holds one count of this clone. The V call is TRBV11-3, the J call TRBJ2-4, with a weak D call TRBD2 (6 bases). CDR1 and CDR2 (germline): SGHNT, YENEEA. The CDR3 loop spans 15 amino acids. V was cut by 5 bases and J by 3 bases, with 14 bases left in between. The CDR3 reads CASSHPGEIKNIQYF. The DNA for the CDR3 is TGTGCCAGCAGCCACCCGGGAGAGATCAAAAACATTCAGTACTTC.

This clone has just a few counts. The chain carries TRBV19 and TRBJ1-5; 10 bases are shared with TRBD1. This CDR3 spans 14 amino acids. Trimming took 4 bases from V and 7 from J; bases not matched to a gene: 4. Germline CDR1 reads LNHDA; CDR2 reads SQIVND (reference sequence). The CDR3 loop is CASSTDRGYQPQHF. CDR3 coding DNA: TGTGCCAGTAGTACGGACAGGGGGTACCAGCCCCAGCATTTT.

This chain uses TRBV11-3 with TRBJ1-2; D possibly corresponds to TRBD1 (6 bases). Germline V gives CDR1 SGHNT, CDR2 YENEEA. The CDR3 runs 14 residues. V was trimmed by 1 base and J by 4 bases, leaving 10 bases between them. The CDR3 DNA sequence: TGTGCCAGCAGCTTAGCAGGGGTAGTCTATGGCTACACCTTC. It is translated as CASSLAGVVYGYTF.

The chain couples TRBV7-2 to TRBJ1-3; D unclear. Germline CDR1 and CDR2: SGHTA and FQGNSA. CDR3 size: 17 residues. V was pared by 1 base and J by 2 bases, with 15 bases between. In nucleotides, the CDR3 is TGTGCCAGCAGCTTAGGGAGGGCGGCGGGGACTGGAAACACCATATATTTT. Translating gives CASSLGRAAGTGNTIYF.

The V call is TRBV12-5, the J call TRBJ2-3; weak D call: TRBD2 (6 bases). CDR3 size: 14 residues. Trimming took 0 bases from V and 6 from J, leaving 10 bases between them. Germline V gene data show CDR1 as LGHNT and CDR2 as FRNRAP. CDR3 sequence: CASGLVWSGDTQYF. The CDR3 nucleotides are TGTGCTAGTGGTTTGGTATGGAGCGGGGATACGCAGTATTTT.

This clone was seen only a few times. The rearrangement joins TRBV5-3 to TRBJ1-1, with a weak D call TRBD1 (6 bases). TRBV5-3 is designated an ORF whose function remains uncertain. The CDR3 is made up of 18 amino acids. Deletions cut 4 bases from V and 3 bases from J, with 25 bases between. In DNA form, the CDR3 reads TGTGCCAGAAGCCCGCTTTTGTGCAGGGGATGTGGGGACACTGAAGCTTTCTTT. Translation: CARSPLLCRGCGDTEAFF.

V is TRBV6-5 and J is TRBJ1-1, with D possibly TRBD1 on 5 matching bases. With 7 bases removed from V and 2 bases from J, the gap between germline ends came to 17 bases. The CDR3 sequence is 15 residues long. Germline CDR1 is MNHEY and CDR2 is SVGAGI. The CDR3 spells CASTSNPDRNTEAFF. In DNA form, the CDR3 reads TGTGCCAGCACCTCTAATCCCGACAGAAACACTGAAGCTTTCTTT.

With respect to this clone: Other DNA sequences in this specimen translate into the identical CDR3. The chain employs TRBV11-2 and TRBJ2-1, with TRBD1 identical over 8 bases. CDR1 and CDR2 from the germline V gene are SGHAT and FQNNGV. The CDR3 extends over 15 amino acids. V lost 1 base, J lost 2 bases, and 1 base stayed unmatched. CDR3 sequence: CASSLGQGTYNEQFF. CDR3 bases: TGTGCCAGCAGCTTAGGACAGGGGACCTACAATGAGCAGTTCTTC.

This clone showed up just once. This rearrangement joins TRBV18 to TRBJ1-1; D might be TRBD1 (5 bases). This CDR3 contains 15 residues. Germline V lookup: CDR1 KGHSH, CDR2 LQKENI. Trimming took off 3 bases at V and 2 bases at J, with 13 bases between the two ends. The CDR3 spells CASSPLPDSNTEAFF. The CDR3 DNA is TGTGCCAGCTCACCCCTCCCCGACAGTAACACTGAAGCTTTCTTT. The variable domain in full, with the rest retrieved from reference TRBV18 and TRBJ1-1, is NAGVMQNPRHLVRRRGQEARLRCSPMKGHSHVYWYRQLPEEGLKFMVYLQKENIIDESGMPKERFSAEFPKEGPSILRIQQVVRGDSAAYFCASSPLPDSNTEAFFGQGTRLTVV.

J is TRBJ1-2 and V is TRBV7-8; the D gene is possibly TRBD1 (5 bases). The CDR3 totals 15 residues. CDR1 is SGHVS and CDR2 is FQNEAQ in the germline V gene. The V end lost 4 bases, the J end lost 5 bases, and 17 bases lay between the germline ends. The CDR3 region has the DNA TGTGCCAGCAGCTCCCGATCAGGGCTCGGGTATGGCTACACCTTC. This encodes CASSSRSGLGYGYTF.

This chain's CDR3 is CASSFQGLDYNEQFF. Here the CDR3 DNA reads TGTGCCAGCAGCTTTCAGGGACTAGACTACAATGAGCAGTTCTTC. The chain uses TRBV11-2 and TRBJ2-1; 8 bases align to TRBD2. Germline V lookup: CDR1 SGHAT, CDR2 FQNNGV. Germline trimming cut 3 bases from V and 3 bases from J; bases unmatched to any gene: 4. The CDR3 is 15 amino acids.

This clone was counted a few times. The CDR3 sequence: CASSARGSGANVLTF. The CDR3 nucleotides read TGTGCCAGCAGCGCCAGGGGTTCTGGGGCCAACGTCCTGACTTTC. The chain employs TRBV6-4 and TRBJ2-6; perhaps TRBD1 as D (6 bases). V lost 6 bases to trimming and J lost 1 base, with 10 bases between them. Germline V gives CDR1 MRHNA, CDR2 SNTAGT. The CDR3 sequence is 15 residues long.

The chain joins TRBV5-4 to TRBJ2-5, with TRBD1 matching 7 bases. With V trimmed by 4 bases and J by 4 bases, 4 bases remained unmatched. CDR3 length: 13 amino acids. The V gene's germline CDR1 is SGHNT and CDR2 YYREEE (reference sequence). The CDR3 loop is CASSRDSGETQYF. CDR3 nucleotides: TGTGCCAGCAGCCGGGACAGTGGAGAGACCCAGTACTTC.

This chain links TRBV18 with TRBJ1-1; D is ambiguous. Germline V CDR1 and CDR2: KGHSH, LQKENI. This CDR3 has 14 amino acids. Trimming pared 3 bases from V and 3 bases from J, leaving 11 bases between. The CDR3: CASSPRELDTEAFF. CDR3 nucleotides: TGTGCCAGCTCACCGCGGGAATTGGACACTGAAGCTTTCTTT.

CDR3 bases: TGTGCCAGCAGCGGAGGGGGCCTCAGAGGGACTGAAGCTTTCTTT. It translates to CASSGGGLRGTEAFF. The chain recombines TRBV5-4 with TRBJ1-1, with TRBD1 matching 7 bases. Looked up from germline, CDR1 is SGHNT and CDR2 is YYREEE (reference sequence). The CDR3 runs to 15 residues. Unmatched junction bases numbered 11, after V lost 4 bases and J lost 5 bases.

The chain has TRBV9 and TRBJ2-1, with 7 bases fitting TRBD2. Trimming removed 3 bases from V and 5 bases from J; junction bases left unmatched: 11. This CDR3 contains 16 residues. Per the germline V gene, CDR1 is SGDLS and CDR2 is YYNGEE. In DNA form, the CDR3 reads TGTGCCAGCAGCGATCGCTACTCAGCGGGAAACAATGAGCAGTTCTTC. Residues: CASSDRYSAGNNEQFF.

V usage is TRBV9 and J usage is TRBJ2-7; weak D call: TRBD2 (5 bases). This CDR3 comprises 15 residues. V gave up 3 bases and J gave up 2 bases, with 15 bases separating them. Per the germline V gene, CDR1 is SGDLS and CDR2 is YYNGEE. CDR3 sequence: CASSADIDYTYEQYF. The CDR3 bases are TGTGCCAGCAGCGCAGACATCGACTACACCTACGAGCAGTACTTC.

The chain's CDR3 is CASSLAPGGGTDTQYF. The DNA for the CDR3 is TGTGCCAGCAGCTTAGCCCCGGGAGGTGGCACAGATACGCAGTATTTT. The chain recombines TRBV7-2 with TRBJ2-3; 7 bases are shared with TRBD2. The CDR3 is made up of 16 amino acids. The V and J ends lost 0 bases and 1 base, in that order; junction bases with no gene match: 4. Germline-derived CDR1 and CDR2 are SGHTA and FQGNSA.

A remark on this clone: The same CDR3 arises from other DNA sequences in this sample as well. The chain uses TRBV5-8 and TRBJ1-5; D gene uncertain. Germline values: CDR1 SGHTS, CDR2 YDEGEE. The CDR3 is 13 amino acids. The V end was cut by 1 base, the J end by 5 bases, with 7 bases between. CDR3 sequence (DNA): TGTGCCAGCAGCTTGCTCGGTTATCAGCCCCAGCATTTT. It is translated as CASSLLGYQPQHF.

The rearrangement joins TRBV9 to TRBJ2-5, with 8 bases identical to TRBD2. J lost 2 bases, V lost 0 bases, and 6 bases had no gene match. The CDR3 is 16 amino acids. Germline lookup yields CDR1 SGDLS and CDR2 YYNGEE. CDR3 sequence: CASSVAWASGQETQYF. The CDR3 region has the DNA TGTGCCAGCAGCGTAGCTTGGGCTAGCGGGCAAGAGACCCAGTACTTC.

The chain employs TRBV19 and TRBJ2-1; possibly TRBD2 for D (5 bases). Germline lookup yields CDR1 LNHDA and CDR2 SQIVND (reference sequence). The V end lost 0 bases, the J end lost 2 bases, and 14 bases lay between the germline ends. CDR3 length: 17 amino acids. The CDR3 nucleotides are TGTGCCAGTAGTATAGAAACATCCGACTACACCTACAATGAGCAGTTCTTC. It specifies CASSIETSDYTYNEQFF. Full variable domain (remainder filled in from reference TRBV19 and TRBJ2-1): DGGITQSPKYLFRKEGQNVTLSCEQNLNHDAMYWYRQDPGQGLRLIYYSQIVNDFQKGDIAEGYSVSREKKESFPLTVTSAQKNPTAFYLCASSIETSDYTYNEQFFGPGTRLTVL.

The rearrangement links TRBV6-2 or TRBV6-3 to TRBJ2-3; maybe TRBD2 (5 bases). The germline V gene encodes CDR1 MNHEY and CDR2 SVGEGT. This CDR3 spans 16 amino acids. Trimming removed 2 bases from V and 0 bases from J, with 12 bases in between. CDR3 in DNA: TGTGCCAGCAGTTACGGCGCGGGTGATAGCACAGATACGCAGTATTTT. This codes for CASSYGAGDSTDTQYF.

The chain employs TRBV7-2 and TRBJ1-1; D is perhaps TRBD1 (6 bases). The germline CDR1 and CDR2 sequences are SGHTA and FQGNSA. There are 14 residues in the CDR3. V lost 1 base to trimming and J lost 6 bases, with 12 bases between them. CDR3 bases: TGTGCCAGCAGCTTAGTGGGGGCGTCCGCTGAAGCTTTCTTT. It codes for CASSLVGASAEAFF.

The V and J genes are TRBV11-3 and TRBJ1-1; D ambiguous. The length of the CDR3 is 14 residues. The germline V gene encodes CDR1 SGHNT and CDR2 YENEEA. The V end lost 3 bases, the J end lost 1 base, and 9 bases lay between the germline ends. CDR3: CASSFGRENTEAFF. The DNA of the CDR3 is TGTGCCAGCAGCTTTGGACGGGAGAACACTGAAGCTTTCTTT. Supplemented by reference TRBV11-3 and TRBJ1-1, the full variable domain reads EAGVVQSPRYKIIEKKQPVAFWCNPISGHNTLYWYLQNLGQGPELLIRYENEEAVDDSQLPKDRFSAERLKGVDSTLKIQPAELGDSAVYLCASSFGRENTEAFFGQGTRLTVV.

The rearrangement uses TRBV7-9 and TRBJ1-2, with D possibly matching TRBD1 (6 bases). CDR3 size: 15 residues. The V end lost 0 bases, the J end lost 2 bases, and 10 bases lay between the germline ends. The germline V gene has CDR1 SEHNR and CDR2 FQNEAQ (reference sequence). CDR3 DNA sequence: TGTGCCAGCAGCTTAGCTGAAACAGGGAACTATGGCTACACCTTC. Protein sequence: CASSLAETGNYGYTF.